This passage covers 28 T cell receptor beta chains from one sample sequenced in a study of cytomegalovirus exposure and HLA in healthy donors. Assay: immunoSEQ multiplex PCR; the TCRdb copy retains only in-frame clones and omits some. Counted here are about 130,000 clones, 89% occurring once; the ten biggest clones make up 8% to 9.5%. The sequenced sample consisted of PBMCs. The receptors were gathered from a young woman in good health and CMV-seropositive.

V and J are TRBV5-1 and TRBJ2-5; 9 bases are a match to TRBD2. This CDR3 spans 17 amino acids. The germline V gene has CDR1 SGHRS and CDR2 YFSETQ. V dropped 2 bases and J dropped 5; count of bases not matched to a gene: 13. CDR3 residues: CASSLQTSRGGRETQYF. In DNA form, the CDR3 reads TGCGCCAGCAGCTTACAGACCTCGCGGGGGGGCCGGGAGACCCAGTACTTC.

V is TRBV9 and J is TRBJ2-7, with a tentative D call TRBD1 (6 bases). The CDR3 contains 15 residues. Germline assignment: CDR1 SGDLS and CDR2 YYNGEE. The V gene lost 2 bases and the J gene lost 3 bases, with 15 bases spanning the gap. The CDR3 loop is CASSVDAQGIYEQYF. The CDR3 coding sequence is TGTGCCAGCAGCGTCGACGCACAGGGCATCTACGAGCAGTACTTC.

The V call is TRBV5-6, the J call TRBJ1-4; TRBD1 agrees at 7 bases. Germline CDR1 and CDR2: SGHDT and YYEEEE. The CDR3 is made up of 14 amino acids. V lost 2 bases, J lost 8 bases, and 6 bases stayed unmatched. The CDR3 region has the DNA TGTGCCAGCAGCTTCAGGGGGAGAGGCGAAAAACTGTTTTTT. It translates to CASSFRGRGEKLFF. Filled out from reference TRBV5-6 and TRBJ1-4, the complete variable domain reads DAGVTQSPTHLIKTRGQQVTLRCSPKSGHDTVSWYQQALGQGPQFIFQYYEEEERQRGNFPDRFSGHQFPNYSSELNVNALLLGDSALYLCASSFRGRGEKLFFGSGTQLSVL.

This chain connects TRBV20-1 to TRBJ2-7, with D unclear. V lost 0 bases and J lost 9, with 9 bases in between. Germline V gives CDR1 DFQATT, CDR2 SNEGSKA (reference sequence). The CDR3 length is 11 residues. This CDR3 is CSARDIQMQYF. The CDR3 nucleotides are TGCAGTGCTAGAGATATTCAGATGCAGTACTTC.

This rearrangement joins TRBV19 to TRBJ2-2, with D uncertain. From germline, CDR1 is LNHDA and CDR2 SQIVND (reference sequence). The CDR3 contains 13 residues. Trimming pared 6 bases from V and 1 base from J, leaving 6 bases between. CDR3 protein: CASSGWNTGELFF. The DNA of the CDR3 is TGTGCCAGTAGCGGTTGGAACACCGGGGAGCTGTTTTTT. The full variable domain, with the rest looked up from reference TRBV19 and TRBJ2-2, is DGGITQSPKYLFRKEGQNVTLSCEQNLNHDAMYWYRQDPGQGLRLIYYSQIVNDFQKGDIAEGYSVSREKKESFPLTVTSAQKNPTAFYLCASSGWNTGELFFGEGSRLTVL.

The chain joins TRBV7-6 to TRBJ2-5; 7 bases are a match to TRBD1. J gave up 5 bases and V 5 bases, and 5 bases lay outside the gene matches. The CDR3 has 13 residues. Looked up from germline, CDR1 is SGHVS and CDR2 is FNYEAQ. In nucleotides, the CDR3 is TGTGCCAGCAGCCCAGGGGGAGAGGAGACCCAGTACTTC. It yields the protein CASSPGGEETQYF.

The chain joins TRBV4-2 to TRBJ2-3; D possibly corresponds to TRBD2 (7 bases). V was pared by 0 bases and J by 0 bases, with 10 bases between. The CDR3 is 16 amino acids. In germline, CDR1 is LGHNA, CDR2 YNFKEQ. The CDR3 reads CASSQEPGGSTDTQYF. DNA of the CDR3: TGTGCCAGCAGCCAAGAACCGGGGGGCAGCACAGATACGCAGTATTTT.

The V and J genes are TRBV6-5 and TRBJ2-4, with D possibly TRBD1 on 6 matching bases. V was trimmed by 0 bases and J by 0 bases, leaving 9 bases between them. The CDR3 sequence is 16 residues long. Germline V gene sequence: CDR1 MNHEY, CDR2 SVGAGI. The CDR3 here is CASSYSTGVAKNIQYF. The DNA of the CDR3 is TGTGCCAGCAGTTACTCGACAGGAGTAGCCAAAAACATTCAGTACTTC.

V and J are TRBV5-4 and TRBJ2-1; TRBD2 agrees at 7 bases. This CDR3 has 14 residues. Trimming at V came to 4 bases and at J to 5 bases, leaving 6 bases not matched to a gene. The V gene's germline CDR1 is SGHNT and CDR2 YYREEE (reference sequence). In nucleotides, the CDR3 is TGTGCCAGCAGCCTATGGGGGGGGAACAATGAGCAGTTCTTC. Translating gives CASSLWGGNNEQFF.

V usage is TRBV18 and J usage is TRBJ2-1; a weak D match, TRBD1 (6 bases). Trimming cost V 1 base and J 6 bases, with 10 bases left between them. Germline loops: CDR1 KGHSH, CDR2 LQKENI. The CDR3 contains 14 residues. Written as DNA, the CDR3 is TGTGCCAGCTCACCACGTGGGGGCCCCAATGAGCAGTTCTTC. Protein sequence: CASSPRGGPNEQFF.

The chain employs TRBV9 and TRBJ2-3; 14 nucleotides match TRBD2. Unmatched junction bases numbered 8, after V lost 2 bases and J lost 3 bases. The CDR3 totals 18 residues. Germline lookup yields CDR1 SGDLS and CDR2 YYNGEE. CDR3 in amino acids: CASSVRGLAGERTDTQYF. The DNA for the CDR3 is TGTGCCAGCAGCGTTAGGGGACTAGCGGGAGAGAGGACAGATACGCAGTATTTT.

This chain links TRBV6-5 with TRBJ2-7, with a possible D match to TRBD1 (6 bases). CDR3 size: 14 residues. Trimming stripped 7 bases from V and 2 bases from J, with 15 bases between. Germline-derived CDR1 and CDR2 are MNHEY and SVGAGI. The CDR3 DNA sequence: TGTGCCAGCAAAGTCGAACAGGGAGCCTACGAGCAGTACTTC. This translates into CASKVEQGAYEQYF.

The chain links TRBV27 to TRBJ2-1; D gene unclear. Germline V CDR1 and CDR2: MNHEY, SMNVEV (reference sequence). The length of the CDR3 is 11 residues. The V and J ends lost 5 bases and 4 bases respectively, with 3 bases between them. The CDR3 bases are TGTGCCAGCAGTCGTTACAATGAGCAGTTCTTC. Translation gives CASSRYNEQFF.

The chain employs TRBV7-7 and TRBJ2-1; 9 nucleotides agree with TRBD1. V lost 4 bases, J lost 2 bases, and 3 bases stayed unmatched. The CDR3 sequence is 15 residues long. Germline V CDR1 and CDR2: SSHAT, FNYEAQ (reference sequence). CDR3 amino acids: CASSSGQGPYNEQFF. The CDR3 DNA sequence: TGTGCCAGCAGCTCGGGACAGGGCCCCTACAATGAGCAGTTCTTC.

The chain uses TRBV27 and TRBJ2-1; TRBD2 agrees at 8 bases. Germline values: CDR1 MNHEY, CDR2 SMNVEV (reference sequence). This CDR3 comprises 16 residues. V was clipped by 1 base and J by 12 bases; unmatched bases: 14. The CDR3 region has the DNA TGTGCCAGCAGTTTATTTTCTAGCAATGGGGCGGGAGGGCAGTTCTTC. It specifies CASSLFSSNGAGGQFF.

The chain recombines TRBV7-9 with TRBJ2-7; 8 positions match TRBD2. The CDR3 sequence is 19 residues long. The V gene end was trimmed by 4 bases and the J gene end by 1 base; junction bases not matched to a gene: 18. Looked up from germline, CDR1 is SEHNR and CDR2 is FQNEAQ (reference sequence). The CDR3 loop is CASSSQVGGGVRRSYEQYF. The DNA of the CDR3 is TGTGCCAGCAGCTCCCAGGTCGGGGGGGGCGTGAGACGATCCTACGAGCAGTACTTC. Together with reference TRBV7-9 and TRBJ2-7, the CDR3 gives the full variable domain: DTGVSQNPRHKITKRGQNVTFRCDPISEHNRLYWYRQTLGQGPEFLTYFQNEAQLEKSRLLSDRFSAERPKGSFSTLEIQRTEQGDSAMYLCASSSQVGGGVRRSYEQYFGPGTRLTVT.

This chain joins TRBV13 and TRBJ2-1; 11 bases line up with TRBD1. The CDR3 runs to 15 residues. V gave up 4 bases and J gave up 2 bases; unmatched junction bases: 1. Germline lookup yields CDR1 PRHDT and CDR2 FYEKMQ (reference sequence). CDR3 protein: CASSSGQGAYNEQFF. For the CDR3, the DNA is TGTGCCAGCAGCTCGGGACAGGGGGCCTACAATGAGCAGTTCTTC.

CDR3 bases: TGTGCCAGCAGTACCATCAGGGGCCCCTACGAGCAGTACTTC. Translated: CASSTIRGPYEQYF. V usage is TRBV2 and J usage is TRBJ2-7; possible D gene TRBD1, 6 bases. This CDR3 comprises 14 residues. V was clipped by 5 bases and J by 2 bases, with 13 bases between them. Per the germline V gene, CDR1 is SNHLY and CDR2 is FYNNEI. The variable domain in full, with the rest retrieved from reference TRBV2 and TRBJ2-7, is EPEVTQTPSHQVTQMGQEVILRCVPISNHLYFYWYRQILGQKVEFLVSFYNNEISEKSEIFDDQFSVERPDGSNFTLKIRSTKLEDSAMYFCASSTIRGPYEQYFGPGTRLTVT.

V usage is TRBV23-1 and J usage is TRBJ2-5, with 12 bases fitting TRBD2. TRBV23-1 is classed as an ORF, of uncertain function. V gave up 1 base and J gave up 5 bases; unmatched junction bases: 8. The CDR3 consists of 17 residues. Here the CDR3 reads CASSQWALAGGYETQYF. The CDR3 DNA is TGCGCCAGCAGTCAATGGGCCCTAGCGGGGGGGTATGAGACCCAGTACTTC.

The V and J genes are TRBV25-1 and TRBJ1-4; D unresolved. CDR3 length: 15 residues. The germline CDR1 and CDR2 sequences are MGHDK and SYGVNS. Trimming stripped 0 bases from V and 3 bases from J, with 8 bases between. CDR3 DNA sequence: TGTGCCAGCAGTGAATATCACAGATCTAATGAAAAACTGTTTTTT. This gives the protein CASSEYHRSNEKLFF. The full variable domain, rest sourced from reference TRBV25-1 and TRBJ1-4, is EADIYQTPRYLVIGTGKKITLECSQTMGHDKMYWYQQDPGMELHLIHYSYGVNSTEKGDLSSESTVSRIRTEHFPLTLESARPSHTSQYLCASSEYHRSNEKLFFGSGTQLSVL.

This chain connects TRBV30 to TRBJ1-3; D is perhaps TRBD1 (5 bases). The CDR3 has 15 amino acids. The V and J ends lost 3 bases and 5 bases respectively, with 17 bases between them. The germline V gene encodes CDR1 GTSNPN and CDR2 SVGIG (reference sequence). The CDR3 is CAWRTLVGDRNTIYF. For the CDR3, the DNA is TGTGCCTGGAGGACCTTGGTAGGGGATAGAAACACCATATATTTT.

V and J are TRBV6-1 and TRBJ1-5; D gene uncertain. Trimming pared 5 bases from V and 1 base from J, leaving 12 bases between. Germline values: CDR1 MNHNS, CDR2 SASEGT. The CDR3 sequence is 15 residues long. As DNA, the CDR3 is TGTGCCAGCAGTCCACGGAGAGGGAGCAATCAGCCCCAGCATTTT. Amino acid sequence: CASSPRRGSNQPQHF.

This clone was seen a handful of times. CDR3 residues: CASSLRPEAFF. The CDR3, as DNA: TGTGCCAGCAGTCTGAGGCCTGAAGCTTTCTTT. J is TRBJ1-1 and V is TRBV5-4; D uncertain. V dropped 5 bases and J dropped 6 bases, with 8 bases sitting between them. Germline-derived CDR1 and CDR2 are SGHNT and YYREEE (reference sequence). The CDR3 is made up of 11 amino acids.

The chain links TRBV7-3 to TRBJ2-1; 7 bases match TRBD1. The germline V gene encodes CDR1 SGHTA and CDR2 FQGTGA. The CDR3 sequence is 15 residues long. J was trimmed by 3 bases and V by 5 bases; bases with no gene match: 7. CDR3 residues: CASSTGTANYNEQFF. CDR3 nucleotide sequence: TGTGCCAGCAGCACCGGGACAGCTAACTACAATGAGCAGTTCTTC.

The chain joins TRBV4-1 to TRBJ2-7; D is ambiguous. Trimming cost V 1 base and J 7 bases, with 11 bases left between them. The CDR3 covers 13 residues. Germline values: CDR1 MGHRA, CDR2 YSYEKL. CDR3: CASSQAPRREQYF. The DNA of the CDR3 is TGCGCCAGCAGCCAAGCTCCCCGGAGAGAGCAGTACTTC.

In this sample, this clone turned up once. The V and J genes are TRBV25-1 and TRBJ1-4; TRBD1 aligns across 11 bases. Germline V CDR1 and CDR2: MGHDK, SYGVNS. With 2 bases clipped from V and 7 bases from J, the junction kept 6 bases outside the gene matches. The CDR3 loop spans 16 amino acids. In nucleotides, the CDR3 is TGTGCCAGCAGTGAAGGGACAGGGGGTCTTAGTGAAAAACTGTTTTTT. This sequence encodes CASSEGTGGLSEKLFF.

The chain links TRBV7-9 to TRBJ2-7; 8 bases are a match to TRBD1. The CDR3 sequence is 17 residues long. Unmatched junction bases numbered 15, after V lost 5 bases and J lost 3 bases. Germline lookup yields CDR1 SEHNR and CDR2 FQNEAQ (reference sequence). The CDR3 DNA follows: TGTGCCAGCAGCATTCACCTTGCGGACAGGGCGAGCTACGAGCAGTACTTC. Translating it yields CASSIHLADRASYEQYF.

Note on this clone: Other DNA variants within this sample encode the same CDR3. This chain links TRBV18 with TRBJ2-7; 7 bases align to TRBD1. Germline CDR1 KGHSH, CDR2 LQKENI. Trimming cost V 3 bases and J 2 bases; bases outside gene matches: 4. The CDR3 loop spans 14 amino acids. The CDR3 loop reads CASSPQTGPYEQYF. In DNA, the CDR3 is TGTGCCAGCTCACCCCAGACAGGGCCCTACGAGCAGTACTTC.